This T cell receptor beta chain stems from a study of T and B cells in COVID-19 patients. The CDR3 extends over 14 amino acids. After removal of 6 bases from V and 5 bases from J, the junction contained 8 bases not matched to a gene. CDR1 LGHNA and CDR2 YSLEER come from the germline V gene. BIOMED2 TRB-A/B primer pools were used in multiplex TRB PCR. TCRdb called the multiplex PCR reads again in MiXCR, with one record for every CDR3 protein. This sample yields 5,400 or so distinct CDR3 sequences, of which roughly 27% are seen a single time; around a third belongs to the top ten. Blood genomic DNA input for TRB amplification was about 250-550 ng.

The genes are TRBV4-3 and TRBJ1-1, with TRBD1 matching 8 bases. Sequences were obtained from blood. This TCR was sampled from a human donor with active COVID-19. CDR3 sequence (DNA): TGCGCCAGCAGAATGGGGACAGGAAGGACTGAAGCTTTCTTT. Its translation: CASRMGTGRTEAFF.